These T cell receptor beta chains were read from a single sample in a study of blood T cells in healthy people across ages. From the 5' RACE reads, TCRdb called clonotypes with MiXCR, one entry per CDR3 protein. Seen here are about 830,000 distinct CDR3 sequences, around 68% observed once, and the top ten hold roughly a quarter. Input material: blood. All receptors come from a man under 40 in good health. CDR3s include the opening cysteine and the closing phenylalanine or tryptophan. D genes are given only for firm matches.

TRBV28	14	.	TRBD2	CASSSSGGQGTQYF
TRBV5-1	12	TRBJ2-4	.	CASSLVGEERYF
TRBV7-3	14	TRBJ2-1	.	CASSFEGKSHEQFF
TRBV7-8	15	TRBJ2-7	.	CASSLRAGLSYEQYF
TRBV20-1	14	TRBJ2-7	TRBD1	CSQLTGTGDSEQYF
TRBV12-3/TRBV12-4	16	TRBJ2-7	.	CASSLNRIVWGYEQYF
TRBV20-1	9	TRBJ2-5	.	CRPGKTQYF
TRBV6-5	14	TRBJ1-1	TRBD1	CASSSDRMNTEAFF
TRBV20-1	18	TRBJ2-3	TRBD2	CSAPGGLAGSTSTDTQYF
TRBV2	17	TRBJ2-5	.	CASGGGSGRGLQETQYF
TRBV14	15	TRBJ2-1	.	CASSRILETYNEQFF
TRBV21-1	18	TRBJ2-5	.	CASSKVKGLADLQETQYF
TRBV7-9	11	TRBJ2-1	.	CASGFNNEQFF
TRBV27	17	TRBJ2-4	.	CASSRNQLKLAKNIQYF
TRBV7-6	15	TRBJ1-5	TRBD1	CASSLDQGAGQPQHF
TRBV6-2/TRBV6-3	12	TRBJ1-2	.	CASSRQKRGYTF
TRBV28	14	TRBJ2-7	TRBD1	CASTPPGQGYEQYF
TRBV4-3	14	TRBJ2-4	.	CASSQLRGGNIQYF